This T cell receptor beta chain was identified during a study of cytomegalovirus exposure and HLA in healthy donors (TCRdb year 2017). About the investigation overall: An earlier analysis of some 600 of the donors reported about 260 Gb of sequence data and 90 million to 120 million unique TCR beta sequences obtained from roughly 180 million T cells. The study used immunosequencing to profile the T cell repertoires of 670 or so subjects and linked those repertoires to cytomegalovirus serostatus. In an earlier analysis of roughly 540 of the donors, high-throughput TCR beta sequencing was used to judge whether each TCR beta V gene segment behaved as functional or pseudogenic. Both class I and class II loci were covered by HLA typing, at four-digit resolution. Rather than drawing on any new phenotypic data, the later analysis identified candidate immune exposures from TCR beta sequences and the way those sequences occurred across donors. The study was designed to test whether signatures of past pathogen exposure could be identified by cataloging public T cell receptors. An early release covering 500 to 750 HLA-typed donors comprised about 300 gigabases of sequencing data and 85 million to 100 million unique TCR sequences. Besides the first cohort of 500 to 700 subjects, a separate validation cohort made up of over 95 different subjects was used. Across approximately 400 genotyped donors of the cohort, an average of approximately 240,000 unique TCR beta nucleotide sequences per donor were sequenced, and roughly 20% of those sequences were non-productive. To study patterns of TCR occurrence, a later analysis re-analyzed previously published TCR beta repertoires from more than 550 donors and added high-resolution HLA genotyping. Typing coverage differed by locus: A, B, C, DRB1 and DQB1 were typed in roughly 620-630 donors, DQA1 in roughly 500, DPA1 in 600 to 610, and DPB1 in around 440. Alongside the repertoire data, information on donor age, sex, ethnicity and CMV serostatus was compiled. Genome-wide SNP genotypes for about 65% of the roughly 670 donors were used in a later genetic analysis, which treated that subset as a discovery cohort. High-throughput TCR immunosequencing, statistical association of individual TCRs with disease status, and machine learning were combined to predict cytomegalovirus infection status. Of the 350 to 450 genotyped donors, roughly 80% were placed in the genetic ancestry cluster associated with self-reported Caucasian donors. Because of strong linkage in the cohort, roughly five DR-DQ haplotypes were treated as single units for association and clustering. All discovery cohort repertoires had been generated using a single sequencing platform. Study-level results and caveats: In a later analysis, several top co-occurrence clusters were reported to appear linked to parvovirus B19, influenza, CMV and Epstein-Barr virus. An earlier analysis of roughly 570 of the donors showed that most TCR beta V segments appeared in productive rearrangements either about 90% or about 30% of the time, which broadly matched IMGT annotations. Because the 87-base-pair reads could not distinguish some IMGT-functional V segments, including TRBV6-2 and TRBV6-3, those segments were excluded. A few of the identified cytomegalovirus-associated TCR beta chains were confirmed in vitro to be specific for cytomegalovirus antigens. Correlated functional status among segregating V segments might reflect linkage disequilibrium, but an unknown experimental factor could not be ruled out. According to the authors, the approach could potentially be generalized to other disease states and immunological phenotypes. In a later analysis, most CMV-associated TCR beta chains were found to appear HLA-restricted, with HLA associations seemingly driven largely by CMV exposure. The earlier analysis of nearly 600 of the donors excluded over 15 rarely observed V segments, including chromosome 9 orphons, because counts were too low. In both the original and validation cohorts, the classifier was reported to diagnose cytomegalovirus status with high specificity and sensitivity. A later analysis found that TCR association rates varied across HLA loci, with DRB1 alleles showing the most associated TCRs and HLA-C alleles the fewest. Assigning TCR associations to individual alleles was difficult when HLA alleles, especially DR and DQ, strongly co-occurred. In a later genetic analysis, a missense DCLRE1C variant was associated with V-gene and J-gene trimming of TCR beta chains, and the association was replicated in an independent cohort. In a later analysis, 16,951 TCR beta sequences were associated with specific HLA alleles at a false discovery rate of 0.05. The cohort was sequenced for TCR beta chains only, and without alpha or paired-chain data the features that could be detected were limited. A further reported finding was that TCR beta sequences accurately predicted the HLA-A and HLA-B alleles for most subjects in the first cohort. Across donors, most TCR sequences were observed very rarely, whereas some public TCRs were present in many individuals. CMV serostatus was the only immune exposure information available for the cohort. In a later genetic analysis, fewer N-insertions in productive TCRs were reported among donors in an Asian-associated ancestry cluster than the approximately 630-donor mean. The presence/absence analyses assumed that sequencing depth was roughly uniform across donors, and that assumption may not be true. HLA typing was unavailable for some donors at each locus, so association tests used only the typed subset. The study gave a list of under 200 TCR beta chains associated with cytomegalovirus. A group of highly shared sequence variants was considered likely to be a technical artifact of the sequencing pipeline. In a later analysis, HLA-associated TCR beta chains were found to be more clonally expanded and to have lower generation probabilities than equally common non-associated chains.

The cohort was made up of around 720 healthy bone marrow donors. At the time of sampling, all cohort members were nominally healthy, though unrecorded immune exposures were likely present. The donor tested CMV seronegative and was one of the 352 seronegative cohort members. A peripheral blood sample was collected from each donor, and TCR beta sequencing was performed on peripheral blood mononuclear cells. The Qiagen DNeasy Blood Extraction Kit was used to extract genomic DNA from the blood cell samples. For this clone: The specificity of this receptor is unknown. No base qualities exist here, and no much larger clone lies one base off it.

The library was made by the immunoSEQ multiplex PCR assay. For the multiplex PCR, a mixture combining 60 forward primers for TCR Vbeta segments and 13 reverse primers for TCR Jbeta segments was used. A multiplex PCR assay on genomic DNA amplified the CDR3 region of rearranged TCR beta genes. The amplified TCR beta libraries were sequenced on the Illumina HiSeq System as 87-base-pair reads. Regarding the original processing steps: A later analysis counted approximately 76 million unique TCR beta chains across the 690 or so repertoires, and some 11 million of these chains were shared by at least two donors. To remove PCR and sequencing errors, raw reads were error-corrected and collapsed into unique sequences using a nearest-neighbor algorithm that merged closely related sequences. To assign V, D and J gene segments, CDR3 sequences were aligned to IMGT reference sequences. For a sequence to be retained, a match of at least six nucleotides to both a V gene segment and a J gene segment was required. A rearrangement was called productive if the CDR3 had no stop codons and remained in frame with V and J, and every other rearrangement was called non-productive. Following IMGT convention, CDR3 was defined as the stretch from the second conserved V-encoded cysteine up to the conserved J-encoded phenylalanine. The earlier analysis of some 600 of the donors excluded sequences that lacked an unambiguous match to a single V gene segment. In an earlier analysis of several hundred of the donors, V segments were called functional above 56.7% productive rearrangements and were called segregating when the between-donor standard deviation exceeded 5%. A statistical classification framework was built for diagnosing cytomegalovirus status from the catalog of TCR beta chain sequences. In a later analysis, TCR nucleotide sequences were compared against IMGT/GENE-DB human TR gene sequences so that V and J genes could be assigned. The TCRdist pipeline was used in a later analysis to assign CDR3 sequences and most-parsimonious VDJ recombination scenarios. In a later analysis, each TCR beta chain was defined by its CDR3 amino acid sequence together with its V-gene family, and reads without a unique V-gene family were excluded. To address suspected cross-contamination and a sequencing artifact, a later analysis removed roughly 640 highly shared, low-generation-probability nucleotide sequences. A later analysis calculated a clonal expansion index for each public chain from normalized within-repertoire ranks of inferred template counts. Generation probabilities in a later analysis came from a VDJ recombination model fitted to out-of-frame rearrangements, and those results were checked against IGoR. In a later analysis, TCR-TCR, TCR-HLA and TCR-CMV co-occurrence was scored with hypergeometric tests, and a repertoire-size bias correction was applied to TCR pairs. A later analysis estimated false discovery rates by permuting HLA or CMV assignments 20 times. In a later analysis, co-occurring TCRs were grouped using DBSCAN, and TCRdist sequence similarity was added for clustering within HLA-allele-positive subsets. Repertoires with fewer than 30,000 or more than 120,000 public chains, plus five repertoires with anomalous nucleotide sharing, were excluded from co-occurrence clustering. TCRdb limited this immuneACCESS table to in-frame rearrangements with V and J called. A share of clones is missing; checked studies link under half to unresolved V genes, and the rest is unexplained. The DNA was the basis for D and trimming; V, J and clone size are from that table. In all, the sample holds more than 130,000 clones, and 78% of those were seen once. Jointly, the top ten make up 2.5% to 3.5% of the sample.

Per the germline V gene (reference sequence), MNHNY is the CDR1 and SVGAGI is the CDR2. The CDR3 starts with the cysteine, ends with the phenylalanine, and has 14 residues. Of all the DNA, just the CDR3 is kept, 42 bases in frame from base 1. Trimming takes 7 bases off V and 6 bases off J; junction bases not matched to a gene: 10. The V gene is TRBV6-6 and the J gene is TRBJ2-3; 7 nucleotides in the junction match TRBD1. Material: PBMCs. The clonotype was recovered from a male donor in good health and CMV-seronegative. CDR3 sequence: CASISGQLTDTQYF. Read as DNA, the sequence is TGTGCCAGCATCTCGGGACAGCTTACTGATACGCAGTATTTT.